These 13 T cell receptor beta chains were sequenced from one sample in a study of radiotherapy plus CTLA-4 blockade in lung cancer. Assay: immunoSEQ multiplex PCR; the TCRdb copy retains only in-frame clones and omits some. The repertoire consists of roughly 63,000 clones, with about 70% occurring once and the leading ten covering roughly 8.7%. The material was peripheral blood, obtained from a patient treated with radiotherapy plus ipilimumab. The receptors come from a human donor with non-small cell lung cancer whose response to radiotherapy plus ipilimumab could not be evaluated.

The chain couples TRBV10-1 to TRBJ2-3; 8 bases map to TRBD2. The CDR3 has 16 amino acids. The germline gives CDR1 WNHNN, CDR2 SYGVQD (reference sequence). The V segment lost 4 bases and the J segment 2 bases; nucleotides outside the gene matches: 8. CDR3 region: CASSGNTSGLTDTQYF. DNA of the CDR3: TGCGCCAGCAGTGGGAATACTAGCGGACTCACAGATACGCAGTATTTT.

This clone appeared once. The gene calls are TRBV4-3 and TRBJ1-4; no definite D call. V was clipped by 1 base and J by 2 bases, with 17 bases between them. The CDR3 is 18 residues long. Germline-derived CDR1 and CDR2 are LGHNA and YSLEER. The CDR3 loop reads CASSQVSVGVSTNEKLFF. The CDR3, as DNA: TGCGCCAGCAGCCAAGTTTCGGTCGGGGTATCGACTAATGAAAAACTGTTTTTT.

This clone was picked up a small number of times. The chain employs TRBV5-1 and TRBJ1-2; D remains ambiguous. V shed 1 base and J shed 7 bases, with 11 bases lying between them. The germline V gene has CDR1 SGHRS and CDR2 YFSETQ. The CDR3 has 13 amino acids. The CDR3 is CASSLNGDGGYTF. The CDR3 DNA reads TGCGCCAGCAGCTTGAACGGAGACGGTGGCTACACCTTC.

This chain uses TRBV19 with TRBJ2-3, with TRBD1 matching 8 bases. The CDR3 loop spans 14 amino acids. Per the germline V gene, CDR1 is LNHDA and CDR2 is SQIVND (reference sequence). V lost 5 bases to trimming and J lost 4 bases; unmatched junction nucleotides: 5. CDR3 in amino acids: CASSSQTGADTQYF. CDR3 sequence (DNA): TGTGCCAGTAGTTCGCAGACAGGGGCAGATACGCAGTATTTT.

V and J are TRBV6-5 and TRBJ1-6; D is perhaps TRBD1 (5 bases). Germline CDR1 and CDR2: MNHEY and SVGAGI. V lost 2 bases, J lost 6 bases, and 8 bases lay in between. The CDR3 is 14 amino acids. CDR3 protein: CASSYRGGNSPLHF. The DNA for the CDR3 is TGTGCCAGCAGTTACAGGGGCGGTAATTCACCCCTCCACTTT.

CDR3 sequence reads: CASSLTTGQYLNEKLFF. The CDR3 coding sequence is TGTGCCAGCAGTTTAACGACAGGGCAGTACCTAAATGAAAAACTGTTTTTT. The chain couples TRBV28 to TRBJ1-4, with 7 positions matching TRBD1. Germline-derived CDR1 and CDR2 are MDHEN and SYDVKM. Losses at the gene ends were 2 bases for V and 5 bases for J; bases not matched to a gene: 11. This CDR3 is built from 17 residues.

The V and J genes are TRBV19 and TRBJ2-5; no firm D call. Germline CDR1 LNHDA, CDR2 SQIVND (reference sequence). CDR3 length equals 16 residues. The V end lost 6 bases, the J end lost 1 base, and 18 bases lay between the germline ends. CDR3 sequence (DNA): TGTGCCAGTAGCCATGTTTTTCGGAGAATCCAAGAGACCCAGTACTTC. It codes for CASSHVFRRIQETQYF.

This clone has only one observation. J is TRBJ1-1 and V is TRBV10-2; weak D call: TRBD1 (5 bases). From germline, CDR1 is WSHSY and CDR2 SAAADI. The CDR3 is 15 amino acids. Deletions cut 6 bases from V and 5 bases from J, with 19 bases between. The CDR3 loop is CASSARRPGETEAFF. The DNA for the CDR3 is TGCGCCAGCAGCGCGCGGAGGCCGGGGGAGACTGAAGCTTTCTTT.

The chain combines TRBV5-4 with TRBJ1-3, with 8 bases fitting TRBD1. The germline V gene has CDR1 SGHNT and CDR2 YYREEE (reference sequence). V shed 4 bases and J 4 bases; nucleotides not matched to a gene: 7. The CDR3 totals 15 residues. CDR3 amino acids: CASSTDRAAGNTIYF. CDR3 in DNA: TGTGCCAGCAGCACGGACAGGGCGGCAGGAAACACCATATATTTT.

This rearrangement joins TRBV6-1 to TRBJ1-6, with 9 positions matching TRBD1. The CDR3 spans 15 residues. V lost 3 bases to trimming and J lost 7 bases; unmatched junction nucleotides: 4. Germline V lookup: CDR1 MNHNS, CDR2 SASEGT. CDR3 loop: CASSEGQGWNSPLHF. In DNA form, the CDR3 reads TGTGCCAGCAGTGAGGGACAGGGTTGGAATTCACCCCTCCACTTT.

This clone has only a few counts. This chain connects TRBV7-2 to TRBJ2-7; 12 nucleotides match TRBD1. CDR1 and CDR2 from the germline V gene are SGHTA and FQGNSA. V shed 4 bases, J shed 5 bases, and the junction held 3 bases outside the gene matches. This CDR3 contains 14 residues. CDR3 nucleotide sequence: TGTGCCAGCAGCTCGGGACAGGGGGCCCACGAGCAGTACTTC. It translates to CASSSGQGAHEQYF.

The V gene is TRBV7-8, the J gene TRBJ1-1; D call uncertain. This CDR3 region has 12 residues. The V and J ends lost 4 bases and 6 bases respectively, with 9 bases between them. Germline CDR1 and CDR2: SGHVS and FQNEAQ. The CDR3 sequence is CASSSPQAEAFF. The CDR3 DNA is TGTGCCAGCAGCTCCCCCCAGGCTGAAGCTTTCTTT.

The chain uses TRBV5-4 and TRBJ1-2, with TRBD1 as a possible D gene (5 bases). The CDR3 is made up of 13 amino acids. Germline CDR1 and CDR2: SGHNT and YYREEE (reference sequence). The germline V and J ends were trimmed by 0 bases and 5 bases, with 8 bases remaining between them. For the CDR3, the DNA is TGTGCCAGCAGCTTGGGACAGATATATGGCTACACCTTC. Translation gives CASSLGQIYGYTF. Based on the CDR3 plus reference TRBV5-4 and TRBJ1-2, the full variable domain is ETGVTQSPTHLIKTRGQQVTLRCSSQSGHNTVSWYQQALGQGPQFIFQYYREEENGRGNFPPRFSGLQFPNYSSELNVNALELDDSALYLCASSLGQIYGYTFGSGTRLTVV.